This T cell receptor (beta chain) was recovered during a study of cytomegalovirus exposure and HLA in healthy donors. Both 60 Vbeta primers and 13 Jbeta primers went into the PCR. Produced via immunoSEQ multiplex PCR; TCRdb's table is partial and in-frame only. Among approximately 82,000 clones listed, about 78% were seen once. This receptor was identified in a man aged 40-49 years in good health and CMV-seronegative. Material: PBMCs.

The CDR3 DNA is TGTGCCAGCAACCAGGGTCTAGGCAATCAGCCCCAGCATTTT. Amino acid sequence: CASNQGLGNQPQHF. The rearrangement joins TRBV6-6 to TRBJ1-5; possible D gene TRBD1, 5 bases. Germline V lookup: CDR1 MNHNY, CDR2 SVGAGI (reference sequence). The CDR3 length is 14 residues. Trimming took off 7 bases at V and 2 bases at J, with 12 bases between the two ends.